This T cell receptor (beta chain) was sequenced for a study of blood T cell repertoires in COVID-19. Turning to the study itself: Samples representing acute and convalescent COVID-19 were sourced from the United States, Italy and Spain. Sources were T cells, B-cell-depleted T cells, or PBMCs; the material itself was cDNA or gDNA.

The ends were cut back, 1 base at V and 0 bases at J, with 13 bases in the middle. The CDR3 has 17 residues. Germline V gene data show CDR1 as LNHDA and CDR2 as SQIVND (reference sequence). How the authors handled the data: Counts of nucleated cells, estimated from reference gene primer amplification, were obtained. Using immunoSEQ multiplex PCR, the repertoire was profiled, and TCRdb retains in-frame clones only, with some absent. The DNA gave D and trimming, while V, J and clone size come from that table. This table has around 99,000 clones, less than 90% appearing once. This chain joins TRBV19 and TRBJ2-1; D possibly corresponds to TRBD2 (6 bases). The source of this sequence is a woman aged 55-70 years with acute or convalescent COVID-19. The sample was peripheral blood. For the CDR3, the DNA is TGTGCCAGTAGTATAGCCCCGGGGGAAAGCTCCTACAATGAGCAGTTCTTC. It is translated as CASSIAPGESSYNEQFF.